These 2 T cell receptor beta chains came from one sample sequenced in a study of technical replicates of blood from a few donors. The protocol was immunoSEQ multiplex PCR, while the TCRdb copy is restricted to in-frame clones and leaves out a portion. Found here are approximately 81,000 clones, roughly 77% of them singletons; the top ten hold around 4%. Sequencing used PBMCs. Every receptor here comes from a human donor in good health. Some clones in this sample may be carry-over from other donors' samples.

The rearrangement uses TRBV7-9 and TRBJ2-3; TRBD1 might be the D (7 bases). This CDR3 has 16 amino acids. V lost 3 bases, J lost 0 bases, and 13 bases lay in between. CDR1 and CDR2 from the germline V gene are SEHNR and FQNEAQ (reference sequence). CDR3 loop: CASSFGRQGSTDTQYF. For the CDR3, the DNA is TGTGCCAGCAGCTTCGGGAGACAGGGTAGCACAGATACGCAGTATTTT.

The V call is TRBV29-1, the J call TRBJ1-2; 8 bases agree with TRBD1. CDR1 is SQVTM and CDR2 is ANQGSEA in the germline V gene. The V and J ends lost 3 bases and 5 bases, in that order; junction bases with no gene match: 8. This CDR3 spans 14 amino acids. CDR3: CSVEGRGQGYGYTF. The CDR3 region has the DNA TGCAGCGTTGAGGGCCGAGGACAGGGTTATGGCTACACCTTC.